Listed below are T cell receptor beta chains from one sample, sequenced in a study of blood T cell repertoires in COVID-19. Repertoires were generated with immunoSEQ multiplex PCR, while TCRdb's copy carries only in-frame clones and drops some. The sample has about 220,000 clones, about 80% seen once. Sample: peripheral blood. These receptors originate from a woman aged 25 to 39 who had recovered from COVID-19. Each CDR3 is given with its conserved first and last residue. Fields, in order: J gene, V gene, D gene, clone size, CDR3 protein, CDR3 DNA. D genes are given only for firm matches. Where a row states a size, it is once, few, many or the class of an expanded clone; other rows omit it.

J gene: TRBJ2-7
V gene: TRBV9
D gene: TRBD2
clone size: once
CDR3 protein: CASSVGGGGSYEQYF
CDR3 DNA: TGTGCCAGCAGCGTAGGCGGGGGTGGTTCCTACGAGCAGTACTTC

J gene: TRBJ1-2
V gene: TRBV12-5
D gene: -
clone size: -
CDR3 protein: CASGPRGGGYGYTF
CDR3 DNA: TGTGCTAGTGGCCCCAGGGGAGGGGGCTATGGCTACACCTTC

J gene: TRBJ2-3
V gene: TRBV29-1
D gene: -
clone size: -
CDR3 protein: CSVVEADTQYF
CDR3 DNA: TGCAGCGTTGTGGAGGCAGATACGCAGTATTTT

J gene: TRBJ2-3
V gene: TRBV19
D gene: TRBD2
clone size: once
CDR3 protein: CASRGASGRTTDTQYF
CDR3 DNA: TGTGCCAGCCGGGGGGCTAGCGGGAGGACGACAGATACGCAGTATTTT

J gene: TRBJ1-5
V gene: TRBV5-6
D gene: -
clone size: -
CDR3 protein: CASSDQGMGPQHF
CDR3 DNA: TGTGCCAGCAGCGATCAGGGGATGGGACCCCAGCATTTT

J gene: TRBJ2-3
V gene: TRBV19
D gene: TRBD1
clone size: -
CDR3 protein: CASSIGRQGTDTQYF
CDR3 DNA: TGTGCCAGTAGTATAGGCCGACAGGGTACAGATACGCAGTATTTT

J gene: TRBJ1-1
V gene: TRBV6-5
D gene: -
clone size: -
CDR3 protein: CASRGQPSTEAFF
CDR3 DNA: TGTGCCAGCAGAGGACAGCCTAGCACTGAAGCTTTCTTT

J gene: TRBJ1-1
V gene: TRBV7-9
D gene: -
clone size: -
CDR3 protein: CASSPYYHGGKAFF
CDR3 DNA: TGTGCCAGCAGCCCTTATTACCATGGGGGGAAAGCTTTCTTT

J gene: TRBJ1-5
V gene: TRBV28
D gene: TRBD1
clone size: few
CDR3 protein: CASSPPGQGVYSNQPQHF
CDR3 DNA: TGTGCCAGCAGCCCACCGGGACAGGGGGTCTATAGCAATCAGCCCCAGCATTTT

J gene: TRBJ1-1
V gene: TRBV4-2
D gene: -
clone size: -
CDR3 protein: CASSQASILTEDTEAFF
CDR3 DNA: TGTGCCAGCAGCCAGGCCTCAATCTTGACAGAGGACACTGAAGCTTTCTTT

J gene: TRBJ2-7
V gene: TRBV5-3
D gene: -
clone size: -
CDR3 protein: CARSLAPEGSYEQYF
CDR3 DNA: TGTGCCAGAAGCTTGGCTCCTGAGGGCTCCTACGAGCAGTACTTC

J gene: TRBJ2-7
V gene: TRBV19
D gene: -
clone size: -
CDR3 protein: CASSMGGAAYEQYF
CDR3 DNA: TGTGCCAGTAGTATGGGGGGTGCCGCCTACGAGCAGTACTTC

J gene: TRBJ1-1
V gene: TRBV30
D gene: TRBD1
clone size: -
CDR3 protein: CAWDRGENTEAFF
CDR3 DNA: TGTGCCTGGGACAGGGGAGAGAACACTGAAGCTTTCTTT

J gene: TRBJ1-5
V gene: TRBV6-5
D gene: TRBD1
clone size: -
CDR3 protein: CASSRQDRSDQPQHF
CDR3 DNA: TGTGCCAGCAGCCGTCAGGACAGGTCCGATCAGCCCCAGCATTTT

J gene: TRBJ2-7
V gene: TRBV10-3
D gene: TRBD1
clone size: -
CDR3 protein: CAISGQGGTYEQYF
CDR3 DNA: TGTGCCATCAGCGGACAGGGTGGAACCTACGAGCAGTACTTC

J gene: TRBJ1-4
V gene: TRBV10-2
D gene: -
clone size: -
CDR3 protein: CASSATRTANEKLFF
CDR3 DNA: TGCGCCAGCTCGGCGACGAGGACTGCTAATGAAAAACTGTTTTTT

J gene: TRBJ2-1
V gene: TRBV3-1/TRBV3-2
D gene: TRBD2
clone size: -
CDR3 protein: CASSQARGASGLAGPNEQFF
CDR3 DNA: TGTGCCAGCAGCCAGGCTCGGGGGGCTTCCGGACTAGCGGGGCCCAATGAGCAGTTCTTC

J gene: TRBJ2-1
V gene: TRBV11-2
D gene: -
clone size: -
CDR3 protein: CASRRGGYNEQFF
CDR3 DNA: TGTGCCAGCCGTCGAGGAGGATACAATGAGCAGTTCTTC

J gene: TRBJ1-2
V gene: TRBV5-5
D gene: TRBD1
clone size: -
CDR3 protein: CASSPGQGRVRDYGYTF
CDR3 DNA: TGTGCCAGCAGCCCAGGACAGGGAAGGGTGAGGGACTATGGCTACACCTTC

J gene: TRBJ1-1
V gene: TRBV11-3
D gene: -
clone size: -
CDR3 protein: CASSLGRGASEAFF
CDR3 DNA: TGTGCCAGCAGCTTAGGCAGGGGAGCCTCTGAAGCTTTCTTT

J gene: TRBJ2-7
V gene: TRBV4-2
D gene: -
clone size: -
CDR3 protein: CASSQYQEQYF
CDR3 DNA: TGTGCCAGCAGCCAATACCAGGAGCAGTACTTC

J gene: TRBJ2-7
V gene: TRBV5-1
D gene: -
clone size: -
CDR3 protein: CASSKNRDEQYF
CDR3 DNA: TGCGCCAGCAGCAAAAACAGGGACGAGCAGTACTTC

J gene: TRBJ2-3
V gene: TRBV10-3
D gene: TRBD2
clone size: once
CDR3 protein: CAISESAGGRTDTQYF
CDR3 DNA: TGTGCCATCAGTGAGTCGGCGGGAGGAAGGACAGATACGCAGTATTTT

J gene: TRBJ2-1
V gene: TRBV5-1
D gene: -
clone size: once
CDR3 protein: CASSIYTGEQFF
CDR3 DNA: TGCGCCAGCAGCATTTACACGGGAGAGCAGTTCTTC

J gene: TRBJ2-7
V gene: TRBV5-6
D gene: -
clone size: -
CDR3 protein: CASSLAGSLYEQYF
CDR3 DNA: TGTGCCAGCAGCTTGGCCGGGTCTCTCTACGAGCAGTACTTC

J gene: TRBJ2-1
V gene: TRBV10-2
D gene: TRBD2
clone size: -
CDR3 protein: CASSLTSGNYNEQFF
CDR3 DNA: TGCGCCAGCAGCCTGACTAGCGGGAACTACAATGAGCAGTTCTTC

J gene: TRBJ2-2
V gene: TRBV6-1
D gene: -
clone size: -
CDR3 protein: CASSEDRNANTGELFF
CDR3 DNA: TGTGCCAGCAGTGAAGACAGGAACGCGAACACCGGGGAGCTGTTTTTT

J gene: TRBJ2-3
V gene: TRBV5-4
D gene: TRBD2
clone size: -
CDR3 protein: CASSLDGRSSTDTQYF
CDR3 DNA: TGTGCCAGCAGCTTGGACGGGAGGTCTAGCACAGATACGCAGTATTTT

J gene: TRBJ1-1
V gene: TRBV5-1
D gene: -
clone size: few
CDR3 protein: CASSLGWAPNTEAFF
CDR3 DNA: TGCGCCAGCAGCTTGGGCTGGGCTCCGAACACTGAAGCTTTCTTT